Listed below are T cell receptor beta chains from one sample, sequenced in a study of T-cell reconstitution after alpha-beta-depleted transplantation in children. TCRdb passed the PCR reads through MiXCR, listing each CDR3 protein once. The top ten clones hold around 2% of a sample with hundreds of thousands of distinct CDR3 sequences, about 10% of them seen once. The source was PBMCs, collected before TCRalphabeta/CD19-depleted stem cell transplant. These TCRs come from a child aged 2-9 years with inherited bone marrow failure, due to receive a stem cell transplant. Both conserved end residues are trimmed from each CDR3.

V | CDR3
TRBV12-3/TRBV12-4 | ASSRDSDTQY
TRBV5-1 | ASSRDRATLGVPKNIQY
TRBV10-3 | AIPVGSGGGRAREQY
TRBV27 | ASSFQPGGPGTDTQY
TRBV7-9 | ASSSGQGIGELF
TRBV10-3 | AISGASGQETQY
TRBV27 | ASSRRIGETQY
TRBV4-3 | ASSPGGAGELF
TRBV27 | ASSLGTVVYSNQPQH
TRBV12-3/TRBV12-4 | ASSFYRTGELF
TRBV27 | ASSFELAGLDEQF
TRBV2 | ASSERRGLLTDTQY
TRBV12-3/TRBV12-4 | ASSFRRDPPYEQY
TRBV11-2 | ASSLHWEGDTQY
TRBV6-5 | ASSYSLTRRQGWAGELF
TRBV9 | ASSPADRASPLH
TRBV10-1 | ASSEGAGLPSDEQF
TRBV6-6 | ASRKTLADEQY
TRBV5-4 | ASFRRDVNEQF
TRBV20-1 | SARGDDQETQY
TRBV4-1 | ASSQDARSNEQF
TRBV4-1 | ASSQDGRVLSPLH
TRBV4-3 | ASSQDGRGSSYNSPLH
TRBV5-1 | ASSLTASTTYNEQF
TRBV5-1 | ASSLTGTGGLGTGELF
TRBV6-1 | ASRNRLAGGREDTQY
TRBV5-1 | ASSQDTPQETQY
TRBV7-2 | ASSLANREQF
TRBV7-9 | ASSFTWTGVNTEAF
TRBV7-9 | ASSFGGDLTYEQY
TRBV4-3 | ASSQRAGGWLNEQF
TRBV6-2/TRBV6-3 | ASSTDTYEQY
TRBV3-1 | ASSDGQRSEQF
TRBV4-3 | ASSETSGRLYEQY
TRBV7-9 | ASSLGWSQTGELF
TRBV20-1 | SAKVPGLVNEQF
TRBV27 | ASSLRGVDGYT
TRBV7-2 | ASKRGTRTDTQY
TRBV27 | ASSWGLRTDTQY
TRBV10-3 | AISGGNQPQH
TRBV5-1 | ASSLEHSTYEQY
TRBV27 | ASSSDRGWVTEAF
TRBV5-5 | ASSFRTGGLGYT
TRBV15 | ATSRGRDRGDTEAF
TRBV11-2 | ASSRGSGGTGELF
TRBV20-1 | SAREPQGTYEQY
TRBV9 | ASSVSTGRFSPLH